A single sample is the source of the 13 T cell receptor beta chains below, sequenced in a study of blood T cell repertoires in COVID-19. Measured with immunoSEQ multiplex PCR; TCRdb has only the in-frame clones, and not every one. Of 190,000 or so clones in the sample, 70% to 90% were seen once. The sequenced material came from PBMCs or T cells enriched from blood (not recorded which). Source of these receptors: a woman in her thirties who had been exposed to COVID-19.

The chain has TRBV5-4 and TRBJ2-1, with D tentatively TRBD1 (6 bases). V was cut by 0 bases and J by 7 bases, with 11 bases left in between. This CDR3 has 14 residues. CDR1 and CDR2 (germline): SGHNT, YYREEE (reference sequence). CDR3 coding DNA: TGTGCCAGCAGCTTGGATGGACAGAATAATGAGCAGTTCTTC. It translates to CASSLDGQNNEQFF.

The rearrangement uses TRBV6-1 and TRBJ1-5; D is ambiguous. Germline V gene data show CDR1 as MNHNS and CDR2 as SASEGT. This CDR3 has 13 amino acids. V lost 1 base and J 9 bases, leaving 10 bases between the germline ends. CDR3 coding DNA: TGTGCCAGCAGTGAAGTCGGGGAATGGCCCCAGCATTTT. This sequence encodes CASSEVGEWPQHF.

The V gene is TRBV29-1, the J gene TRBJ1-2; a possible D gene is TRBD1 (6 bases). CDR1 and CDR2 from the germline V gene are SQVTM and ANQGSEA. Between the trimmed V and J ends, which lost 5 bases and 6 bases, there was a span of 13 bases. This CDR3 is built from 12 residues. The CDR3, as DNA: TGCAGCGTTTCCCAGGGGAGGGATGGCTACACCTTC. Protein sequence: CSVSQGRDGYTF.

The CDR3 region has the DNA TGTGCCAGCAGCGGTACTAGCGGGGGGCACACAGATACGCAGTATTTT. The encoded protein is CASSGTSGGHTDTQYF. V gene TRBV9 combines with J gene TRBJ2-3; the match to TRBD2 covers 12 bases. This CDR3 has 16 residues. Germline V gene data show CDR1 as SGDLS and CDR2 as YYNGEE. V shed 3 bases, J shed 2 bases, and the junction held 4 bases outside the gene matches.

The chain carries TRBV9 and TRBJ2-5; 9 nucleotides line up with TRBD1. Germline V gene sequence: CDR1 SGDLS, CDR2 YYNGEE. CDR3 size: 16 residues. The V and J ends lost 0 bases and 7 bases, in that order; junction bases with no gene match: 10. Here the CDR3 reads CASSVDPGTGMGTQYF. The CDR3, as DNA: TGTGCCAGCAGCGTAGATCCCGGGACAGGGATGGGGACCCAGTACTTC.

The chain employs TRBV3-1 (or the pseudogene TRBV3-2) and TRBJ1-2, with D possibly matching TRBD1 (5 bases). The CDR3 loop spans 14 amino acids. Germline CDR1 LGHDT, CDR2 YNNKEL (reference sequence). The ends were cut back, 1 base at V and 8 bases at J, with 14 bases in the middle. The CDR3 region is CASSQALRGNGYTF. The CDR3 region has the DNA TGTGCCAGCAGCCAAGCCTTAAGGGGCAACGGCTACACCTTC.

J is TRBJ1-2 and V is TRBV2; TRBD1 aligns across 7 bases. Germline V CDR1 and CDR2: SNHLY, FYNNEI. This CDR3 is built from 13 residues. V gave up 7 bases and J gave up 4 bases; unmatched junction bases: 6. The DNA for the CDR3 is TGTGCCAGCATTCAACAGGGGACCTATGGCTACACCTTC. This gives the protein CASIQQGTYGYTF.

In its sample, this clone was seen many times. The chain combines TRBV15 with TRBJ2-5, with D perhaps matching TRBD2 (7 bases). Trimming left V 3 bases short and J 4 bases short, with 18 bases between. CDR3 length: 16 amino acids. Germline CDR1 is LNHNV and CDR2 is YYDKDF (reference sequence). CDR3 coding DNA: TGTGCCACCAGCAGTGGGAGGGGGGGCCTTCGAGAGACCCAGTACTTC. It specifies CATSSGRGGLRETQYF.

This sequence joins TRBV19 and TRBJ2-5, with TRBD1 matching 7 bases. The CDR3 runs to 14 residues. The junction had 6 bases not matched to a gene; V was cut back by 5 bases and J by 3 bases. Per the germline V gene, CDR1 is LNHDA and CDR2 is SQIVND (reference sequence). CDR3 sequence: CASSPVGQKETQYF. The CDR3 DNA reads TGTGCCAGTAGTCCAGTGGGACAGAAAGAGACCCAGTACTTC. Filled out from reference TRBV19 and TRBJ2-5, the complete variable domain reads DGGITQSPKYLFRKEGQNVTLSCEQNLNHDAMYWYRQDPGQGLRLIYYSQIVNDFQKGDIAEGYSVSREKKESFPLTVTSAQKNPTAFYLCASSPVGQKETQYFGPGTRLLVL.

The J gene is TRBJ2-5, the V gene TRBV11-2; TRBD1 aligns across 11 bases. The CDR3 is 15 amino acids. Trimming removed 4 bases from V and 5 bases from J; junction bases left unmatched: 6. In germline, CDR1 is SGHAT, CDR2 FQNNGV. The CDR3 DNA reads TGTGCCAGCAGCTATGGGACAGGGGGAGGGGAGACCCAGTACTTC. Residues: CASSYGTGGGETQYF.

The chain carries TRBV2 and TRBJ2-7; TRBD1 might be the D (7 bases). Trimming cost V 11 bases and J 5 bases, with 16 bases left between them. The germline CDR1 and CDR2 sequences are SNHLY and FYNNEI. The CDR3 contains 12 residues. This CDR3 reads CASGGSYNEQYF. The CDR3 coding sequence is TGTGCCTCAGGGGGGTCTTACAACGAGCAGTACTTC.

This sequence joins TRBV18 and TRBJ1-4; the D is unclear. Germline V gives CDR1 KGHSH, CDR2 LQKENI. The V and J ends lost 4 bases and 7 bases respectively, with 13 bases between them. The CDR3 sequence is 14 residues long. CDR3 protein: CASSQLGGGEKLFF. In DNA form, the CDR3 reads TGTGCCAGCTCACAATTGGGCGGAGGTGAAAAACTGTTTTTT. The entire variable domain, with the rest obtained from reference TRBV18 and TRBJ1-4, is as follows: NAGVMQNPRHLVRRRGQEARLRCSPMKGHSHVYWYRQLPEEGLKFMVYLQKENIIDESGMPKERFSAEFPKEGPSILRIQQVVRGDSAAYFCASSQLGGGEKLFFGSGTQLSVL.

The chain joins TRBV9 to TRBJ2-5, with TRBD2 as a possible D gene (5 bases). Germline V CDR1 and CDR2: SGDLS, YYNGEE. V lost 0 bases and J lost 2, with 14 bases in between. The CDR3 consists of 16 residues. The CDR3 bases are TGTGCCAGCAGCGTAGTGAGTCTAGCCCCACAAGAGACCCAGTACTTC. Protein product: CASSVVSLAPQETQYF.